The present entry profiles one TCR beta chain with its context. Its antigen is still unknown. These data originate in a study of a mutant IDH1 vaccine in newly diagnosed glioma. Overall study context: Of treated patients, around 62% were men and approximately 40% women, averaging around 42 years. It was radiotherapy, temozolomide, or both that patients received previously, with most receiving both. V12 came at week 35, V13 at week 47.

This sample's time point: week 47, end of study. What each vaccine dose contained was 300 ug of mutant IDH1 20-mer peptide, accompanied by topical imiquimod. The donor cohort comprised cases of new WHO grade 3 or 4 IDH1-mutant, ATRX-lost astrocytoma. The data were produced by immunoSEQ multiplex PCR, yet TCRdb's version contains in-frame clones alone and is incomplete. The data contain tens of thousands of clones, 60% to 85% of them singletons. J was trimmed by 13 bases and V by 5 bases; bases with no gene match: 16. CDR1 and CDR2 (germline): MNHNS, SASEGT. CDR3 length equals 15 residues. This sample comprised PBMCs, obtained from a glioma patient whose treatment included an IDH1 peptide vaccine. The rearrangement joins TRBV6-1 to TRBJ2-1, with 8 bases that match TRBD2. This sequence originates from a man aged 40-55 years with glioma. Here the CDR3 DNA reads TGTGCCAGCAGTACCCGTAGTGGGGATAGCGGGAACCAGTTCTTC. Amino acid sequence: CASSTRSGDSGNQFF.